This TCR beta chain was observed in a study of a mutant IDH1 vaccine in newly diagnosed glioma. The CDR3 has 15 residues. In germline, CDR1 is SEHNR, CDR2 FQNEAQ (reference sequence). The junction had 9 bases not matched to a gene; V was cut back by 5 bases and J by 5 bases. Time point indicated: week 47, end of study. Vaccination comprised doses that each held 300 ug of mutant IDH1 20-mer peptide, plus topical imiquimod. The repertoire was sequenced with immunoSEQ multiplex PCR; TCRdb's copy has only in-frame clones and lacks some. The sample shows some 42,000 clones, 82% of them seen only once. In its sample, this clone was seen once. Its antigen is currently unknown.

The TCR comes from a man between 18 and 35 years old with glioma. Some clones in this sample may be carry-over from other donors' samples. The chain uses TRBV7-9 and TRBJ1-1; 9 bases fit TRBD1. The specimen comprised PBMCs, sampled from a glioma patient whose treatment included an IDH1 peptide vaccine. The CDR3 coding sequence is TGTGCCAGCAGCCCTGGACAGGGGAAGGTGACTGAAGCTTTCTTT. Protein: CASSPGQGKVTEAFF.